This T cell receptor beta chain was found in a study of blood T cell repertoires in COVID-19. CDR1 is SGHTA, CDR2 FQGNSA, per germline. The CDR3 length is 14 residues. The germline V and J ends were trimmed by 2 bases and 1 base, with 8 bases remaining between them. Only in-frame clones appear in the TCRdb table, and some are missing; sequencing was by immunoSEQ multiplex PCR. Of some 150,000 clones listed, roughly 90% are singletons. The genes are TRBV7-2 and TRBJ1-1; tentatively, D is TRBD1 (5 bases). The receptor's source is a human donor in a cohort sampled during active COVID-19. Sequencing input: peripheral blood. In nucleotides, the CDR3 is TGTGCCAGCAGCTTACATGGGGCGAACACTGAAGCTTTCTTT. Protein sequence: CASSLHGANTEAFF.